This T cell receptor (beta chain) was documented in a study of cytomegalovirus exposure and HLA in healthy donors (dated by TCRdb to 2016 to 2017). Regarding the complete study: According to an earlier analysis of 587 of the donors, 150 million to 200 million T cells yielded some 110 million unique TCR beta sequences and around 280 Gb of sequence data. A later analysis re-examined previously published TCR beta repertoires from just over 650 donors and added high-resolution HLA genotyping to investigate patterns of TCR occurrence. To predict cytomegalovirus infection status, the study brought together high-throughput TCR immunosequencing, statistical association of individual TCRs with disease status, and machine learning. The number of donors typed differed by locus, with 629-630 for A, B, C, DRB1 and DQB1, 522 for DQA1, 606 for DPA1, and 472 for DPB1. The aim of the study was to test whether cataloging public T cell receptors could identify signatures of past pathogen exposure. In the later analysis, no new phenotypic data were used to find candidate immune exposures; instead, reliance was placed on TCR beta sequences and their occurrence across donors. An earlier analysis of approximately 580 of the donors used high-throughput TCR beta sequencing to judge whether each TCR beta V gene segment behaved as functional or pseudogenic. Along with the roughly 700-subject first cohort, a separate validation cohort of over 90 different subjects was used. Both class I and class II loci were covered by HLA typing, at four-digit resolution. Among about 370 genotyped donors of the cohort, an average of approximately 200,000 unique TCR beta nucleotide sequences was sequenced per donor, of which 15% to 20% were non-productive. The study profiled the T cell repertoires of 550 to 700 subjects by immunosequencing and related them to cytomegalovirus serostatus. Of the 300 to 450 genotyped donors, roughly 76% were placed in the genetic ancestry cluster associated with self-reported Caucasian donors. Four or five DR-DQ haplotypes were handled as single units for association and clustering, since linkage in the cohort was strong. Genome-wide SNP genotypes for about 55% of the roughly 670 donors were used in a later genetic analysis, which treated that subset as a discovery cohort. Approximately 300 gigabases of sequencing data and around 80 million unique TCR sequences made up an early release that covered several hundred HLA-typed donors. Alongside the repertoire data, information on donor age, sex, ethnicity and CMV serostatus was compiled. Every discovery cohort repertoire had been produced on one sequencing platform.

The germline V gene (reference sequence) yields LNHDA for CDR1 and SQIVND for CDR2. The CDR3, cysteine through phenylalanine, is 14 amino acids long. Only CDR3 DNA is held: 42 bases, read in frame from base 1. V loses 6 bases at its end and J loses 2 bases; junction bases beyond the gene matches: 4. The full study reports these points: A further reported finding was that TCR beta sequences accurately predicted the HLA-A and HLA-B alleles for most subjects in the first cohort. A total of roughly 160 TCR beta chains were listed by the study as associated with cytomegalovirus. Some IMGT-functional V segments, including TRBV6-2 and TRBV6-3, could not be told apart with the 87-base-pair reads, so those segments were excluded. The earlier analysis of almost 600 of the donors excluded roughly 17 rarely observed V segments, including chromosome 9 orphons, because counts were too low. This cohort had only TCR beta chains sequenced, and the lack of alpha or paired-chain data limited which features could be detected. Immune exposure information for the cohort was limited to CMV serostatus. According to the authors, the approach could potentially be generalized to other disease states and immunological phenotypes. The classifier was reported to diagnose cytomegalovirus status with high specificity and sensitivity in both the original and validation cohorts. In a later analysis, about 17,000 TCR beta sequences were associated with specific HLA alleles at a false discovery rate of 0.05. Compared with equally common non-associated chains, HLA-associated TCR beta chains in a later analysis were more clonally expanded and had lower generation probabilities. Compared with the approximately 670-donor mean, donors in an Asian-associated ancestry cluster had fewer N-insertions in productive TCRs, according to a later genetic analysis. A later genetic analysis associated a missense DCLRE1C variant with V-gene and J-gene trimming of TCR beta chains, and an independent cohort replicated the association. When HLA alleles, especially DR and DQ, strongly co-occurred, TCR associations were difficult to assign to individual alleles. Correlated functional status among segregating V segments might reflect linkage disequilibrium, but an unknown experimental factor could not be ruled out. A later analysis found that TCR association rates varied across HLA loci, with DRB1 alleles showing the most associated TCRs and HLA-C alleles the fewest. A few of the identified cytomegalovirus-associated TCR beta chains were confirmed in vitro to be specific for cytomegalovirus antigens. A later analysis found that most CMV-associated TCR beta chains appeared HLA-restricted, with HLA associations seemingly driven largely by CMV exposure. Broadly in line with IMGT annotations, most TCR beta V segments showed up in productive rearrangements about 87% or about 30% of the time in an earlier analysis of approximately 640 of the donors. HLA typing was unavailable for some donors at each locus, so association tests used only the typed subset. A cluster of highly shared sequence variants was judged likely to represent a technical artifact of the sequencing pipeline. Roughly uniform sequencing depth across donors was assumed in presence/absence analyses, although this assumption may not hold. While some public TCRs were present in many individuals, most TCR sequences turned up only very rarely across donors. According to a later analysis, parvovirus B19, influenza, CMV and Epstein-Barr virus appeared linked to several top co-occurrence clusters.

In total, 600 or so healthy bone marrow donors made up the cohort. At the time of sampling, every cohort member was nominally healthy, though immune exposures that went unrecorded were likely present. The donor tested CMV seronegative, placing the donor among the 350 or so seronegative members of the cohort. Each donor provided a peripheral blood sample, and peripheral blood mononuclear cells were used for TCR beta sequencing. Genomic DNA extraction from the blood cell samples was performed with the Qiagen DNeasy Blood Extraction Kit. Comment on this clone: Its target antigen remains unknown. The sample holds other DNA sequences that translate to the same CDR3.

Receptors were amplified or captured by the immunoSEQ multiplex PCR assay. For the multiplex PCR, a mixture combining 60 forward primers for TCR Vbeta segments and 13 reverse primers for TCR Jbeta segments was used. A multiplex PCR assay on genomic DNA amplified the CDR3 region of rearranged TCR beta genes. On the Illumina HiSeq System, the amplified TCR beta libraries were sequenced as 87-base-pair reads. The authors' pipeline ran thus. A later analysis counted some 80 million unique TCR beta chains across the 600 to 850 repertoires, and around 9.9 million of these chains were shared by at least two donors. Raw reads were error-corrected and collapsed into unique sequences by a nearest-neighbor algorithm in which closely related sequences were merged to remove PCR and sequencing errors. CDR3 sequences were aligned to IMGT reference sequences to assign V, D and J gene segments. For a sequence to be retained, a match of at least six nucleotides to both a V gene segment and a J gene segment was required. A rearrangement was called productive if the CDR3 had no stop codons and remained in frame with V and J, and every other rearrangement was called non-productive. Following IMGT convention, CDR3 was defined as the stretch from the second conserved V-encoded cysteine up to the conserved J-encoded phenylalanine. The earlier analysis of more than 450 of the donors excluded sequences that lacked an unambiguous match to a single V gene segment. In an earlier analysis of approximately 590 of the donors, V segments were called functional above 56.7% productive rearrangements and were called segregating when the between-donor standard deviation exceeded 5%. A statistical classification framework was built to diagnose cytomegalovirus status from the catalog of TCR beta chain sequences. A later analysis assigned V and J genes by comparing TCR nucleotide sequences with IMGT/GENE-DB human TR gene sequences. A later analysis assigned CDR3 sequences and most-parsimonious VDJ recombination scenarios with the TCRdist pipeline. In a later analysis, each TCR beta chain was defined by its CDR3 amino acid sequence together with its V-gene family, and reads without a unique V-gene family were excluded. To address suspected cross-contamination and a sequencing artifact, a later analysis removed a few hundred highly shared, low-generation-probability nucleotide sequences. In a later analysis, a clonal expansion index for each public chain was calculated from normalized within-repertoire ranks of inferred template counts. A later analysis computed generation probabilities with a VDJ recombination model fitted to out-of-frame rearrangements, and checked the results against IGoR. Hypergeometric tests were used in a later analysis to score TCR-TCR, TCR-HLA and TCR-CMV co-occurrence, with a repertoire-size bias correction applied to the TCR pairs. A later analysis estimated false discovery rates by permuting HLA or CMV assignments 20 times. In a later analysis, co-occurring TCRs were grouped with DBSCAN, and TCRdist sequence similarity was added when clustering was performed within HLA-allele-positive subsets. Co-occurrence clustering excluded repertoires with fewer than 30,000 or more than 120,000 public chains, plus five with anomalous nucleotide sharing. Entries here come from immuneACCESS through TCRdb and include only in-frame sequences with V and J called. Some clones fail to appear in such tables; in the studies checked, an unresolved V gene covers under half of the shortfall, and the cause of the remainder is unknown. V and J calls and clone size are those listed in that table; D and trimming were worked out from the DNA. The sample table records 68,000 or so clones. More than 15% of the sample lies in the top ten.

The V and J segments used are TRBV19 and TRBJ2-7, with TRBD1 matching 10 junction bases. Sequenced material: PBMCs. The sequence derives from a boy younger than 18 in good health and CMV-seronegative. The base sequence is TGTGCCAGTAGCGGGACAGGGGTCCCCTACGAGCAGTACTTC. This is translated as CASSGTGVPYEQYF.